These T cell receptor beta chains were read from a single sample in a study of PD-L1 blockade in urothelial cancer. The table came from immunoSEQ multiplex PCR; TCRdb's copy has only in-frame clones and leaves some out. This sample has 100,000 to 150,000 clones, with about 82% found just once. Sample: PBMCs, taken around atezolizumab (anti-PD-L1) treatment. Receptors were obtained from a man aged 45 to 65 with urothelial cancer. The conserved cysteine and the conserved F or W are not part of the CDR3 here.

cdr3_aa v_call
ASSLVDTGYEQY TRBV11-2
ASSPLGQAGTEAF TRBV4-1
ASSEVQVRGDEQF TRBV6-1
ASSLVVAGANTGELF TRBV4-1
ASSSRMFQPQH TRBV5-1
ASSLAGPEQY TRBV7-9
ASSSGQGSATEAF TRBV7-9
ASSVSPGTGTYNEQF TRBV9
ASNLRGNLLSTQY TRBV5-6
ASSLGSGEVTEAF TRBV7-9
ASSSGRGLS TRBV9
ASSIQGAGANVLT TRBV7-2
ASSTIIRGRNEQY TRBV13
ASSLGRESQETQY TRBV13
ASSQAVEYGYT TRBV2
ASSRGTGVTGANVLT TRBV5-1
ASSLLAGPF TRBV11-2
ASSPTGAGGPAKNIQY TRBV18
SVRVDSEKLF TRBV29-1
ASSLDNPNTGELF TRBV5-1
ASSEGDRVNYGYT TRBV6-5
ASSPYPSSYEQY TRBV9
ASSSILDPFSGNTIY TRBV5-6
ASNTLAGQGGEQY TRBV2
ASSPRPALSGKSSYEQY TRBV27
ASRKTGGRYNEQF TRBV14
ASSPQRQGLNEQF TRBV18
ASSLGQLGKMY TRBV5-6
ASSRTSGMWQETQY TRBV27
AWAPSGSSYNEQF TRBV30
ASRSGTGGRQPQH TRBV28
ASSLVGSYKNIQY TRBV7-2